This T cell receptor (beta chain) appears in the sequencing data of a study of blood T cell repertoires in COVID-19. Looking at the study overall: Sample material is recorded as cDNA or gDNA derived from T cells, B-cell-depleted T cells, or PBMCs.

Seattle participants joined during active infection and were tracked over time. The CDR3 totals 15 residues. The germline gives CDR1 LNHDA, CDR2 SQIVND (reference sequence). J gave up 5 bases and V 3 bases, and 7 bases lay outside the gene matches. This clone was counted only a few times. Measured with immunoSEQ multiplex PCR; TCRdb has only the in-frame clones, and not every one. Among more than 150,000 clones listed, more than 80% were seen once. The gene calls are TRBV19 and TRBJ2-1, with 7 bases lining up with TRBD1. This receptor was identified in a woman older than 75 with COVID-19, enrolled during active disease. Source material: peripheral blood. The CDR3 coding sequence is TGTGCCAGTAGTATCTCCGACAGGGCCCACAATGAGCAGTTCTTC. Its protein is CASSISDRAHNEQFF.